This T cell receptor beta chain stems from a study of T-cell reconstitution after alpha-beta-depleted transplantation in children. The study, taken as a whole, reports: Two months or so post-transplant, alpha-beta T cells reportedly derived from several hundred expanded graft clones. Newly produced T cells mostly accounted for T-cell counts and diversity one year post-transplant.

The CDR3 is made up of 14 amino acids. From germline, CDR1 is KGHSH and CDR2 LQKENI. V lost 3 bases and J lost 1, with 8 bases in between. This clonotype appeared a few times. Its cognate antigen is unknown. The TCRbeta library was prepared with unique molecular identifiers. TCRdb reanalysed the PCR reads using MiXCR and keeps one entry per CDR3 protein. The data show approximately 85,000 distinct CDR3 sequences, 15% to 17% seen once. This sequence originates from a male patient between 2 and 10 years old who had a stem cell transplant for acute lymphoblastic leukemia, so the T cells may come from the graft donor. The chain employs TRBV18 and TRBJ2-3; D is perhaps TRBD1 (5 bases). The sequenced sample was PBMCs, mostly from graft donor cells, obtained 180 days after TCRalphabeta/CD19-depleted stem cell transplant. CDR3 sequence reads: CASSPRVGTDTQYF. CDR3 nucleotide sequence: TGTGCCAGCTCACCCAGGGTTGGCACAGATACGCAGTATTTT. The full variable domain, its missing parts supplied by reference TRBV18 and TRBJ2-3, is NAGVMQNPRHLVRRRGQEARLRCSPMKGHSHVYWYRQLPEEGLKFMVYLQKENIIDESGMPKERFSAEFPKEGPSILRIQQVVRGDSAAYFCASSPRVGTDTQYFGPGTRLTVL.